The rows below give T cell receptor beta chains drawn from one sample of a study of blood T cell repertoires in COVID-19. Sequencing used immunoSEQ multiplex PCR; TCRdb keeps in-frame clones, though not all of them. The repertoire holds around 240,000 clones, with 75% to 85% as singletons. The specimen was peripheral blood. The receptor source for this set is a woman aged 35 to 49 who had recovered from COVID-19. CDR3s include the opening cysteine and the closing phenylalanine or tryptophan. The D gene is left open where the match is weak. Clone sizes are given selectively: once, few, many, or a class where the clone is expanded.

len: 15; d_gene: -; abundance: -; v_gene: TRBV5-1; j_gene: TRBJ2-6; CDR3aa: CASMDTSSGANVLTF; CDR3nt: TGCGCCAGCATGGACACCAGCTCTGGGGCCAACGTCCTGACTTTC
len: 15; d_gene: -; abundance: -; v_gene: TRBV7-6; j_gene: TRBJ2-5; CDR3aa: CASSLESQGGETQYF; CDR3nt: TGTGCCAGCAGCTTAGAGTCTCAGGGTGGGGAGACCCAGTACTTC
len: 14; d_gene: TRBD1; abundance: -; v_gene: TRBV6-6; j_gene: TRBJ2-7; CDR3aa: CASKKTGGSYEQYF; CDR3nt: TGTGCCAGCAAAAAGACAGGGGGCTCCTACGAGCAGTACTTC
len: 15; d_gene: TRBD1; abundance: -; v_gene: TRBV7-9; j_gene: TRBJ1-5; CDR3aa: CASSRGQGAVQPQHF; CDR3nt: TGTGCCAGCAGCCGCGGACAGGGGGCGGTTCAGCCCCAGCATTTT
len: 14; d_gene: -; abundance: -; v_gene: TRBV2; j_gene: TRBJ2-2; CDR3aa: CASSEGGSAGELFF; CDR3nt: TGTGCCAGCAGTGAGGGGGGATCCGCCGGGGAGCTGTTTTTT
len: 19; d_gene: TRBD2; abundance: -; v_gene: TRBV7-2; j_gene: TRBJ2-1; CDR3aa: CASSLTPDPLAGGQNEQFF; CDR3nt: TGTGCCAGCAGCTTAACCCCGGACCCGCTAGCGGGGGGTCAGAATGAGCAGTTCTTC
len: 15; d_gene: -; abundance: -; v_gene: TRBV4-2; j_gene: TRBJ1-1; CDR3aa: CASSQDLTPGTEAFF; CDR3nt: TGTGCCAGCAGCCAAGATCTCACCCCGGGGACTGAAGCTTTCTTT
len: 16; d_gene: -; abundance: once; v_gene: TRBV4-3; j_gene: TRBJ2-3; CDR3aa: CASSQDPRVRTDTQYF; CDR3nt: TGCGCCAGCAGCCAAGATCCGAGGGTTCGGACAGATACGCAGTATTTT
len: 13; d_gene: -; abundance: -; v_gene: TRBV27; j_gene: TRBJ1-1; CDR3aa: CASSLVRDTEAFF; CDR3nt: TGTGCCAGCAGTTTAGTGAGGGACACTGAAGCTTTCTTT
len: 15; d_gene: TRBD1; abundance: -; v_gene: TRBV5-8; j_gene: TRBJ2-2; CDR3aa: CASSFQMTGTGELFF; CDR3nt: TGTGCCAGCAGCTTTCAAATGACAGGGACCGGGGAGCTGTTTTTT
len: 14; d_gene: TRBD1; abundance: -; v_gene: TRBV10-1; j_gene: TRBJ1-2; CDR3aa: CASSKGQANYGYTF; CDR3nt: TGCGCCAGCAGCAAGGGACAGGCTAACTATGGCTACACCTTC
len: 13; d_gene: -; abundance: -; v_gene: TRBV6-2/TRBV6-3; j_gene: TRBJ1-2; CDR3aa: CASSLVPRDGYTF; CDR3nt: TGTGCCAGCAGTTTGGTTCCCAGGGATGGCTACACCTTC
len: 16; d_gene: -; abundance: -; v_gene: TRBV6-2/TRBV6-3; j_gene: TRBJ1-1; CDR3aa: CASSYRVGEENTEAFF; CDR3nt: TGTGCCAGCAGTTACCGAGTTGGGGAGGAGAACACTGAAGCTTTCTTT